This T cell receptor beta chain was sequenced during a study of blood T cell repertoires in COVID-19. Study information: From the United States, Italy and Spain came samples of acute and convalescent COVID-19.

Germline V gene lookup returns CDR1 LNHDA and CDR2 SQIVND (reference sequence). CDR3 length: 15 amino acids. V was clipped by 3 bases and J by 9 bases; unmatched bases: 4. Only in-frame clones appear in the TCRdb table, and some are missing; sequencing was by immunoSEQ multiplex PCR. Among about 250,000 clones listed, about 91% were seen once. The receptor's source is a middle-aged woman who had recovered from COVID-19. Sequencing was done on a sample of peripheral blood. The chain combines TRBV19 with TRBJ1-6, with 11 bases fitting TRBD1. The CDR3 DNA sequence: TGTGCCAGTAGTATCGGACAGGGGGCTCGTTCACCCCTCCACTTT. It encodes CASSIGQGARSPLHF.